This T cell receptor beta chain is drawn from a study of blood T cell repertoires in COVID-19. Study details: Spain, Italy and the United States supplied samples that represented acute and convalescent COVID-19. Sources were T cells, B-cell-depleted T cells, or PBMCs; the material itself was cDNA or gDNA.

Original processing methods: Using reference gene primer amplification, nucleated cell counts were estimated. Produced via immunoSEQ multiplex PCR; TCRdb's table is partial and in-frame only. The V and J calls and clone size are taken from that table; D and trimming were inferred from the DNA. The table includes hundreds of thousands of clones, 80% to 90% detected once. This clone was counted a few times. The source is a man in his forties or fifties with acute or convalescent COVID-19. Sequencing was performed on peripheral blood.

CDR3 DNA: TGTGCCAGTACCCCCGGCCGAGGGTTCGACTATGGCTACACCTTC. This codes for CASTPGRGFDYGYTF. This chain joins TRBV19 and TRBJ1-2; D ambiguous. In germline, CDR1 is LNHDA, CDR2 SQIVND (reference sequence). V lost 7 bases to trimming and J lost 3 bases, with 18 bases between them. This CDR3 has 15 residues.